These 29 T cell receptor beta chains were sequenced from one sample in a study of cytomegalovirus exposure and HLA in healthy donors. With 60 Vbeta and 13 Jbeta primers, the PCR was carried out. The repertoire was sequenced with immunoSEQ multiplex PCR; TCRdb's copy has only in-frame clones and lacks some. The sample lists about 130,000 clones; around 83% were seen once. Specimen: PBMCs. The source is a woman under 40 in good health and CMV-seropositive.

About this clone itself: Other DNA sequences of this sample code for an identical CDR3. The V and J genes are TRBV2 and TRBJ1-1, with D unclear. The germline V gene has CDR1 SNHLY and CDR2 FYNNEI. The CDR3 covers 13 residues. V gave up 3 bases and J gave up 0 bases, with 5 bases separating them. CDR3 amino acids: CASSDRLNTEAFF. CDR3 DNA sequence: TGTGCCAGCAGTGACAGGTTGAACACTGAAGCTTTCTTT.

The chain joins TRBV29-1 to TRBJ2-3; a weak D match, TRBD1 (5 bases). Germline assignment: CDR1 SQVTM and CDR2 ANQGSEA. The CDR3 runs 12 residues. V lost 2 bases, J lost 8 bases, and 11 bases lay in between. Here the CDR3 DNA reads TGCAGCGTTGAACGACAGTTGGGTACGCAGTATTTT. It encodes CSVERQLGTQYF.

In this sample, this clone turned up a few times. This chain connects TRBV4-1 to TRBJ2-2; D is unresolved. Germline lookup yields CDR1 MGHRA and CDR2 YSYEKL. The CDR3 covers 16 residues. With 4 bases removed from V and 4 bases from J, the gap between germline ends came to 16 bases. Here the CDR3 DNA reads TGCGCCAGCAGCCCCGACGACCGACTGATCACCGGGGAGCTGTTTTTT. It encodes CASSPDDRLITGELFF.

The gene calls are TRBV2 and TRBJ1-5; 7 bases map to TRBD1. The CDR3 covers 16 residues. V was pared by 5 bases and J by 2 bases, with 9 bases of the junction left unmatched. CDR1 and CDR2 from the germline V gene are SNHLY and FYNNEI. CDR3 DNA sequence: TGTGCCAGCAGTCTTTCACAGGGGATGGGCAATCAGCCCCAGCATTTT. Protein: CASSLSQGMGNQPQHF.

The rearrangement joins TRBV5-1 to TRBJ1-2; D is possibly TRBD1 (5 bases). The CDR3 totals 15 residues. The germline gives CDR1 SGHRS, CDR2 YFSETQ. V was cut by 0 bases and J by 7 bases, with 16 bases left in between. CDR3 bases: TGCGCCAGCAGCTTGGCCGGGACTCAAGGGGCTGGCTACACCTTC. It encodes CASSLAGTQGAGYTF.

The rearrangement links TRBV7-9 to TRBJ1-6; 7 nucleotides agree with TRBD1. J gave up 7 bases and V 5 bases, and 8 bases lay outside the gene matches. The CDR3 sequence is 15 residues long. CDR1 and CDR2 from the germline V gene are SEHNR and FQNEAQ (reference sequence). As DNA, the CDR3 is TGTGCCAGCAGCCCCTCGGGACAGCTCAATTCACCCCTCCACTTT. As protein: CASSPSGQLNSPLHF.

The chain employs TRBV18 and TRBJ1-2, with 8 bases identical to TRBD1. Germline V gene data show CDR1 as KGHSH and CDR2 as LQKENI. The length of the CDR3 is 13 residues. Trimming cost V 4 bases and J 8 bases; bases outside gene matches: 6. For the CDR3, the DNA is TGTGCCAGCTCACAGGACAGGGAAGACGGCTACACCTTC. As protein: CASSQDREDGYTF. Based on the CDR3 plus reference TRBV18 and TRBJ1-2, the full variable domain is NAGVMQNPRHLVRRRGQEARLRCSPMKGHSHVYWYRQLPEEGLKFMVYLQKENIIDESGMPKERFSAEFPKEGPSILRIQQVVRGDSAAYFCASSQDREDGYTFGSGTRLTVV.

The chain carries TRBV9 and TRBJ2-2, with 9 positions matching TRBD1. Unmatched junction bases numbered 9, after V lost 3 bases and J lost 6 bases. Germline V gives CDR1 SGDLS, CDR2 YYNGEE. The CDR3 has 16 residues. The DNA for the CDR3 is TGTGCCAGCAGCGGCATGACAGGGGGTGGCTCCGGGGAGCTGTTTTTT. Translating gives CASSGMTGGGSGELFF.

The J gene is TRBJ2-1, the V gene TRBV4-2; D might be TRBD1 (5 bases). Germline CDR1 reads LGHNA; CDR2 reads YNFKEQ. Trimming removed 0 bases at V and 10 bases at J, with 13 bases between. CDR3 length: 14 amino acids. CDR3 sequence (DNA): TGTGCCAGCAGCCAAGACCCGACAGTGAAAGAGCAGTTCTTC. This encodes CASSQDPTVKEQFF.

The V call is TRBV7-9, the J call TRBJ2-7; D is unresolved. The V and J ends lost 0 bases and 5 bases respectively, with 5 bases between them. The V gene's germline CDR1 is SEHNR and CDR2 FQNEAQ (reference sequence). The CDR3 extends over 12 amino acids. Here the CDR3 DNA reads TGTGCCAGCAGCTTAGCCCGCGACGAGCAGTACTTC. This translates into CASSLARDEQYF.

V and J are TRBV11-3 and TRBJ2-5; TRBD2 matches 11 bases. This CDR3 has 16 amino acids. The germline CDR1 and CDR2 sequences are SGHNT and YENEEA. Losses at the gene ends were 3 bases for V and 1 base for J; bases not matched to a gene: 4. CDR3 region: CASSFLAGGFQETQYF. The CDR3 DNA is TGTGCCAGCAGCTTCCTAGCGGGGGGCTTCCAAGAGACCCAGTACTTC.

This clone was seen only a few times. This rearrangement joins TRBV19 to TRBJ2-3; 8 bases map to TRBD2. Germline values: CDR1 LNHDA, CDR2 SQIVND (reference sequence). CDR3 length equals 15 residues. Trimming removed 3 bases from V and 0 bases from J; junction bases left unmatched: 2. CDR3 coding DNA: TGTGCCAGTAGTATTGGCGGGGGGAGCACAGATACGCAGTATTTT. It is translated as CASSIGGGSTDTQYF.

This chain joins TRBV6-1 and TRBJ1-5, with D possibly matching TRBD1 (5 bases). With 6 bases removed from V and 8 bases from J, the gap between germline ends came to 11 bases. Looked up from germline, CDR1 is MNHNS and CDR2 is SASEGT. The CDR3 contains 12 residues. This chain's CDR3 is CASRAGGEPQHF. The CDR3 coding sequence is TGTGCCAGCAGGGCCGGGGGTGAGCCCCAGCATTTT.

In DNA form, the CDR3 reads TGTGCCTGGAGTTCCCGGGGAGGGCGGCAGTTCTTC. Protein: CAWSSRGGRQFF. The rearrangement links TRBV30 to TRBJ2-1; 7 nucleotides agree with TRBD2. CDR1 is GTSNPN, CDR2 SVGIG, per germline (reference sequence). CDR3 length: 12 amino acids. J lost 12 bases, V lost 2 bases, and 7 bases had no gene match.

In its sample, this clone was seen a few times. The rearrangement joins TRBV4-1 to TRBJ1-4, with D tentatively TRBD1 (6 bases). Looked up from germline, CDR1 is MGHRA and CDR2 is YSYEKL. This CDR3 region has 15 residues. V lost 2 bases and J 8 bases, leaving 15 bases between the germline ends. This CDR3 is CASSQPGGLEEKLFF. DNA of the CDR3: TGCGCCAGCAGCCAACCCGGGGGGCTGGAAGAAAAACTGTTTTTT.

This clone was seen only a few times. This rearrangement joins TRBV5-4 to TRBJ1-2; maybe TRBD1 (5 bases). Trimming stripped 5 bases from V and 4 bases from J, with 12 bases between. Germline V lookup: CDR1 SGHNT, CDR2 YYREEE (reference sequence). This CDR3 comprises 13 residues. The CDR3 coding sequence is TGTGCCAGCAGTAGTGACAGACTCTATGGCTACACCTTC. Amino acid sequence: CASSSDRLYGYTF.

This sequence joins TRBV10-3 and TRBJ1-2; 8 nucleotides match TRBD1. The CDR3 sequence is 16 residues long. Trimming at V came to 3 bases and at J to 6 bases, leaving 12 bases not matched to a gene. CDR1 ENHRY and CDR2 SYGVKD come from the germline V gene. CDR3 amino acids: CAISDLRTGSNHGYTF. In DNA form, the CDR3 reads TGTGCCATCAGTGATCTGCGGACAGGGAGCAACCATGGCTACACCTTC.

As DNA, the CDR3 is TGTGCCATCAGCTCTTACAGGGGGCTTAGCACTGAAGCTTTCTTT. Translation gives CAISSYRGLSTEAFF. The chain combines TRBV10-3 with TRBJ1-1, with 9 nucleotides matching TRBD1. V lost 6 bases to trimming and J lost 4 bases; unmatched junction nucleotides: 9. From germline, CDR1 is ENHRY and CDR2 SYGVKD. The CDR3 length is 15 residues.

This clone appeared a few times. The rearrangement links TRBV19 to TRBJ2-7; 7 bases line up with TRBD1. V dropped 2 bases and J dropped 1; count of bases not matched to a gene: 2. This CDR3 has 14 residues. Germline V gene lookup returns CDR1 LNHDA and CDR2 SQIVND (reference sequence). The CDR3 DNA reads TGTGCCAGTAGTATAAGGGACAGTTCCTACGAGCAGTACTTC. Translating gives CASSIRDSSYEQYF. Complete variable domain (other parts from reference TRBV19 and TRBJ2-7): DGGITQSPKYLFRKEGQNVTLSCEQNLNHDAMYWYRQDPGQGLRLIYYSQIVNDFQKGDIAEGYSVSREKKESFPLTVTSAQKNPTAFYLCASSIRDSSYEQYFGPGTRLTVT.

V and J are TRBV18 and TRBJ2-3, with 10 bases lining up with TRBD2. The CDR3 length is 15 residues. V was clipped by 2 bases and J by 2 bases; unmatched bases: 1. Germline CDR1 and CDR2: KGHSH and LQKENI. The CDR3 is CASSPGLADTDTQYF. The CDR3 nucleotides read TGTGCCAGCTCACCAGGACTAGCGGACACAGATACGCAGTATTTT.

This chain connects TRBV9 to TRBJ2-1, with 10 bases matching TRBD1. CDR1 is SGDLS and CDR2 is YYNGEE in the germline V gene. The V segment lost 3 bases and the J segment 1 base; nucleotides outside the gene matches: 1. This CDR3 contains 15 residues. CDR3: CASSEGQGSYNEQFF. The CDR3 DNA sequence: TGTGCCAGCAGCGAGGGACAGGGGTCCTACAATGAGCAGTTCTTC.

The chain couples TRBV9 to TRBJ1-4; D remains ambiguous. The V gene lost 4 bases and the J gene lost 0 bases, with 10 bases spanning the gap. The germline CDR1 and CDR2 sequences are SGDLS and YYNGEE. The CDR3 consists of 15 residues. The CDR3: CASSMRSATNEKLFF. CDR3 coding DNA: TGTGCCAGCAGCATGAGGTCAGCAACTAATGAAAAACTGTTTTTT.

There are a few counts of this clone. The CDR3 nucleotides read TGTGCCACCAGCAGAGCGTGGGCGGGAGGGCGTGGTGAGCAGTTCTTC. Residues: CATSRAWAGGRGEQFF. This sequence joins TRBV15 and TRBJ2-1, with TRBD2 matching 9 bases. The V gene end was trimmed by 1 base and the J gene end by 9 bases; junction bases not matched to a gene: 10. The CDR3 runs 16 residues. Germline-derived CDR1 and CDR2 are LNHNV and YYDKDF (reference sequence).

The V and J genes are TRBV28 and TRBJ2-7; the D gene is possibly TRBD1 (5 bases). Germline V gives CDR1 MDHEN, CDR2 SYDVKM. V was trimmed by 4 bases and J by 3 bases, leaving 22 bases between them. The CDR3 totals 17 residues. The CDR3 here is CASSSLLLSRGVYEQYF. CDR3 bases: TGTGCCAGCAGTTCCCTCCTCCTTTCAAGGGGTGTCTACGAGCAGTACTTC.

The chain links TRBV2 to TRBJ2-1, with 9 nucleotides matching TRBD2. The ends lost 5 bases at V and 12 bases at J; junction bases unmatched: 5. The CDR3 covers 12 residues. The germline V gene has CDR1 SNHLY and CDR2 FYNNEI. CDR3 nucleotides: TGTGCCAGCAGTCCTAGCGGGATTGGGCAGTTCTTC. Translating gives CASSPSGIGQFF.

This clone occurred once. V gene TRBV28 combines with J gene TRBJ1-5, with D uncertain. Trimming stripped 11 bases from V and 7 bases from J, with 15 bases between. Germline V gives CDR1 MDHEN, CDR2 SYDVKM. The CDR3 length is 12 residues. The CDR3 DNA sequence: TGTGCCGCTCGGGAGGGTGGACAGCCCCAGCATTTT. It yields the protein CAAREGGQPQHF.

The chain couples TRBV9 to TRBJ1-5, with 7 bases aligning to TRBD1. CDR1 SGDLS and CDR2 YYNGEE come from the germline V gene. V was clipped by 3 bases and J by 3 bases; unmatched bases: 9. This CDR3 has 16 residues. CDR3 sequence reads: CASSATSGGHNQPQHF. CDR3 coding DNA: TGTGCCAGCAGCGCCACGTCAGGGGGACACAATCAGCCCCAGCATTTT.

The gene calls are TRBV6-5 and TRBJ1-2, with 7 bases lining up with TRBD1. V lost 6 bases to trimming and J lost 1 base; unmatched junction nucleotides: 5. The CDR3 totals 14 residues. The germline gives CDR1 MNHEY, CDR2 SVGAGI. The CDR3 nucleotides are TGTGCCAGCAGACGAGCAGGGGGTAACTATGGCTACACCTTC. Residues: CASRRAGGNYGYTF.

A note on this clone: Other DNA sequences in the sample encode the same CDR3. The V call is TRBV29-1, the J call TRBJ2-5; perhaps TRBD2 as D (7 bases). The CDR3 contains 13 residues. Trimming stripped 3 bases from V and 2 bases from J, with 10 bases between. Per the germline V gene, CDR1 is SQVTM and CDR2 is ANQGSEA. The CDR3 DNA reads TGCAGCGTTGAGCGGGGGCTTCAAGAGACCCAGTACTTC. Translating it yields CSVERGLQETQYF.